One sample yielded the 17 T cell receptor beta chains listed below, sequenced in a study of vaccination and CD4 T cells after COVID-19. Treatment indicated: approximately nine-day PBMC culture with coronavirus spike peptide pools or control peptides (ViraFEST assay). These receptors are not linked to any known antigen. Sequence data for DNA of cultured CD4+ T cells were generated by the Oncomine TCR Beta short-read assay. MiXCR was run by TCRdb on the PCR reads, yielding one entry per CDR3 protein. Of around 21,000 distinct CDR3 sequences in the sample, roughly 63% were seen once. The sequencing sample was made of CD4+ T cells from blood, cultured in vitro. Receptor source: a human donor who had recovered from COVID-19.

This chain uses TRBV12-3 or TRBV12-4 with TRBJ2-5, with 10 bases aligning to TRBD1. Trimming took 4 bases from V and 6 from J; bases not matched to a gene: 11. CDR3 length: 16 amino acids. The CDR3 DNA is TGTGCCAGCAGTTCCTATTCCGGGACAGGGGAGCAGACCCAGTACTTC. Translated: CASSSYSGTGEQTQYF.

CDR3 DNA: TGTGCCAGCAGCGCTAGGAGCACAGATACGCAGTATTTT. It translates to CASSARSTDTQYF. The rearrangement links TRBV6-4 to TRBJ2-3; D is unclear. CDR1 is MRHNA and CDR2 is SNTAGT in the germline V gene. This CDR3 has 13 residues. V dropped 6 bases and J dropped 0 bases, with 7 bases sitting between them.

Regarding this clonotype: At one of its ends the junction is not consistent with the germline gene, which may arise from a read error. The chain recombines TRBV3-1 with TRBJ1-2; D unclear. CDR1 is LGHDT and CDR2 is YNNKEL in the germline V gene (reference sequence). The CDR3 spans 14 residues. The CDR3 nucleotides read TGTGCCAGCAACCAACGGACGGTTAACTATGGCTACACCTTC. Translating gives CASNQRTVNYGYTF.

V is TRBV20-1 and J is TRBJ2-5; D is ambiguous. Germline CDR1 DFQATT, CDR2 SNEGSKA (reference sequence). There are 11 residues in the CDR3. Between the trimmed V and J ends, which lost 3 bases and 2 bases, there was a span of 4 bases. Written as DNA, the CDR3 is TGCAGTGCTAGGGATCAAGAGACCCAGTACTTC. As protein: CSARDQETQYF.

This clonotype was recorded a few times. The V call is TRBV19, the J call TRBJ1-4; 8 nucleotides agree with TRBD1. Germline assignment: CDR1 LNHDA and CDR2 SQIVND (reference sequence). V lost 5 bases to trimming and J lost 7 bases; unmatched junction nucleotides: 6. This CDR3 spans 14 amino acids. The CDR3 sequence: CASSSGTGIEKLFF. In DNA, the CDR3 is TGTGCCAGTAGTTCCGGGACAGGAATTGAAAAACTGTTTTTT.

This clonotype was seen just once. V gene TRBV5-1 combines with J gene TRBJ1-2, with 9 bases fitting TRBD1. V gave up 4 bases and J gave up 4 bases; unmatched junction bases: 8. The CDR3 length is 15 residues. Germline V gene sequence: CDR1 SGHRS, CDR2 YFSETQ. The CDR3 DNA is TGCGCCAGCAGCACTGGACAGGGGATAACCTATGGCTACACCTTC. This encodes CASSTGQGITYGYTF.

This clonotype was seen only a few times. This chain uses TRBV28 with TRBJ2-4; a possible D gene is TRBD2 (6 bases). The germline CDR1 and CDR2 sequences are MDHEN and SYDVKM. Trimming pared 7 bases from V and 0 bases from J, leaving 10 bases between. This CDR3 is 14 amino acids long. The CDR3 protein is CASMEGRAKNIQYF. DNA for the CDR3: TGTGCCAGCATGGAGGGGCGAGCCAAAAACATTCAGTACTTC.

The table lists this clonotype with a few counts. The CDR3 bases are TGCAGTGCTAGCGATATCCTAGCGGGAGTGAAAGAGCAGTACTTC. It codes for CSASDILAGVKEQYF. This chain uses TRBV20-1 with TRBJ2-7, with 10 bases aligning to TRBD2. The CDR3 contains 15 residues. The junction had 12 bases not matched to a gene; V was cut back by 3 bases and J by 7 bases. Germline assignment: CDR1 DFQATT and CDR2 SNEGSKA (reference sequence).

In its sample, this clonotype was seen a few times. This rearrangement joins TRBV7-3 to TRBJ2-2, with D hard to call. The CDR3 length is 16 residues. V was shortened by 5 bases and J by 1 base, with 14 bases between the two germline ends. Germline V gives CDR1 SGHTA, CDR2 FQGTGA. CDR3 nucleotide sequence: TGTGCCAGCAGCATGACGCCCGTAAAGAACACCGGGGAGCTGTTTTTT. As protein: CASSMTPVKNTGELFF.

The J gene is TRBJ2-2, the V gene TRBV6-1; D remains ambiguous. V lost 2 bases and J 3 bases, leaving 1 base between the germline ends. This CDR3 has 12 amino acids. Germline CDR1 is MNHNS and CDR2 is SASEGT. The CDR3 protein is CASSEYTGELFF. CDR3 DNA: TGTGCCAGCAGTGAATACACCGGGGAGCTGTTTTTT.

This chain joins TRBV29-1 and TRBJ1-1, with D hard to call. This CDR3 is built from 12 residues. Trimming took 6 bases from V and 4 from J, leaving 12 bases between them. The germline V gene has CDR1 SQVTM and CDR2 ANQGSEA. The chain's CDR3 is CSVQGISTEAFF. The CDR3 DNA reads TGCAGCGTGCAAGGTATCTCCACTGAAGCTTTCTTT.

This clonotype was observed a handful of times. V is TRBV7-2 and J is TRBJ1-1; 8 nucleotides agree with TRBD1. Germline trimming cut 2 bases from V and 3 bases from J; bases unmatched to any gene: 2. This CDR3 has 14 amino acids. Germline V gene data show CDR1 as SGHTA and CDR2 as FQGNSA. CDR3 coding DNA: TGTGCCAGCAGCTTACCAGGGGGCGACACTGAAGCTTTCTTT. It codes for CASSLPGGDTEAFF.

This clonotype was counted only a few times. The rearrangement uses TRBV28 and TRBJ1-2; D gene ambiguous. V was clipped by 1 base and J by 8 bases, with 8 bases between them. CDR1 is MDHEN, CDR2 SYDVKM, per germline. The CDR3 has 12 amino acids. CDR3 residues: CASSLSGRGYTF. CDR3 DNA: TGTGCCAGCAGTTTATCTGGGAGGGGCTACACCTTC.

The chain has TRBV20-1 and TRBJ1-2; 7 nucleotides align to TRBD1. The CDR3 covers 16 residues. Germline loops: CDR1 DFQATT, CDR2 SNEGSKA (reference sequence). V was clipped by 4 bases and J by 1 base; unmatched bases: 12. This CDR3 reads CSATGQAQSGNYGYTF. The CDR3 DNA sequence: TGCAGTGCTACTGGACAGGCCCAATCGGGTAACTATGGCTACACCTTC.

The chain joins TRBV20-1 to TRBJ2-7; D might be TRBD2 (6 bases). The V and J ends lost 5 bases and 0 bases respectively, with 14 bases between them. CDR1 and CDR2 (germline): DFQATT, SNEGSKA (reference sequence). The CDR3 covers 14 residues. The CDR3 loop reads CSAALAMSSYEQYF. The CDR3 DNA sequence: TGCAGTGCTGCTCTAGCGATGAGCTCCTACGAGCAGTACTTC.

The rearrangement joins TRBV4-3 to TRBJ2-2; a weak D match, TRBD2 (6 bases). The germline V gene encodes CDR1 LGHNA and CDR2 YSLEER. V shed 4 bases and J shed 6 bases, with 12 bases lying between them. The CDR3 covers 14 residues. The CDR3: CASSLGLISGELFF. In nucleotides, the CDR3 is TGCGCCAGCAGCCTTGGACTAATCTCCGGGGAGCTGTTTTTT.

A remark on this clonotype: A read error may produce the germline difference seen at one junction end. The rearrangement uses TRBV7-8 and TRBJ2-7; TRBD1 matches at 10 bases. The CDR3 sequence is 12 residues long. Germline CDR1 SGHVS, CDR2 FQNEAQ. The CDR3 nucleotides are TGTGCCAGCAGCTTCCGGGACAGGGGCCTTCACTTC. Amino acid sequence: CASSFRDRGLHF. Combining the CDR3 with reference TRBV7-8 and TRBJ2-7 gives the whole variable domain GAGVSQSPRYKVAKRGQDVALRCDPISGHVSLFWYQQALGQGPEFLTYFQNEAQLDKSGLPSDRFFAERPEGSVSTLKIQRTQQEDSAVYLCASSFRDRGLHFGPGTRLTVT.